This T cell receptor (beta chain) was retrieved from a study of molecular identifiers for immune sequencing clone quantification. In germline, CDR1 is LGHNA, CDR2 YSLEER. There are 14 residues in the CDR3. Bulk TCR libraries were made with methods that had been previously described and with listed TCR primers. TCRdb reprocessed the PCR reads via MiXCR and lists one record per CDR3 protein. The sample holds hundreds of thousands of distinct CDR3 sequences, less than 30% seen once. This clonotype has a handful of counts. Its matching antigen is unknown. A read error may explain this, as a much larger clone is one base away. Study findings and constraints: Identical TCR molecules that share a barcode could lead to an underestimation of highly expanded clone sizes.

Sequenced material: naive CD8+ T cells from blood, with Jurkat cell RNA spiked in. Subset: FACS-sorted CD8+CD4-CCR7+CD45RA+ naive T cells. The rearrangement joins TRBV4-3 to TRBJ1-1, with 7 bases identical to TRBD1. This receptor was taken from a human donor in good health. Some libraries in this study had Jurkat cell RNA spiked in. The CDR3 DNA is TGCGCCAGCAGCCCCGACAGGGAGTACACTGAAGCTTCCTTT. Protein product: CASSPDREYTEASF.